This T cell receptor beta chain comes out of a study of graft-versus-host responses after intestinal transplantation. Looking at the study overall: Multivisceral, liver-intestinal, or isolated intestinal transplants were performed in recipients. After anti-thymocyte globulin induction, recipients took tacrolimus and steroids for 2 to 3 years. Whole-study findings and limits: Detection of GvH clones occurred in recipient marrow, and some had their first appearance in ileum or blood.

The ends were cut back, 3 bases at V and 3 bases at J, with 14 bases in the middle. The CDR3 runs 16 residues. CDR1 is MGHRA and CDR2 is YSYEKL in the germline V gene. Comments on this clone: Its antigen is still unknown.

Assay used: immunoSEQ multiplex PCR; TCRdb lists only in-frame clones, some missing. The sample has around 76,000 clones; around 95% are singletons. The chain joins TRBV4-1 to TRBJ2-2; a weak D match, TRBD1 (6 bases). The sequencing used unstimulated CD8+ T cells sorted from spleen or lymph node cells, collected before intestinal transplant. This receptor was identified in a human donor who received an intestinal transplant. CDR3 loop: CASSQGARGDTGELFF. CDR3 in DNA: TGCGCCAGCAGCCAGGGGGCAAGGGGTGACACCGGGGAGCTGTTTTTT.